This TCR beta chain is drawn from a study of T cell repertoires in cytomegalovirus infection. Whole-study results and caveats: HLA-C-restricted CMV clonotypes gave the most frequent clonotype in two of eight donors. Summed frequency of shared TCR beta families picked out CMV carriers who also had the relevant HLA.

TCRdb used MiXCR to reprocess the reads, holding one entry per CDR3 protein. Among roughly 720,000 distinct CDR3 sequences listed, 35% to 45% were seen once. This clonotype has more than one count but fewer than ten. Its matching antigen is unknown. The V end lost 1 base, the J end lost 0 bases, and 8 bases lay between the germline ends. The CDR3 has 15 amino acids. The germline V gene has CDR1 SGHDN and CDR2 FVKESK. This receptor was taken from a human donor in good health (CMV status not recorded). Some clones in this sample may be carry-over from other donors' samples. The sample comprised PBMCs. The genes are TRBV14 and TRBJ2-3; D call uncertain. CDR3 protein: CASSQGTRSTDTQYF. In nucleotides, the CDR3 is TGTGCCAGCAGCCAAGGAACACGTAGCACAGATACGCAGTATTTT.